These T cell receptor beta chains were read from a single sample in a study of immune characterization of retroperitoneal liposarcoma. TCRdb ran MiXCR on the PCR reads and lists one entry per CDR3 protein. The table records around 19,000 distinct CDR3 sequences, 35% to 45% of them present only once. Sample: blood. The receptor set was obtained from a male donor with retroperitoneal liposarcoma. The CDR3 runs from the conserved cysteine through the conserved F or W. D genes are given only for firm matches. Part of the rows lack a size; the others show once, few, many or a class for expanded clones.

D,size,V,J,CDR3,DNA
.,.,TRBV6-6,TRBJ2-7,CASSAGYNYEQYF,TGTGCCAGCAGTGCCGGGTATAATTACGAGCAGTACTTC
TRBD2,medium-sized,TRBV27,TRBJ2-1,CASSFSPLGEGWFF,TGTGCCAGCAGTTTCTCACCTCTCGGGGAGGGGTGGTTCTTC
TRBD2,.,TRBV7-8,TRBJ2-3,CASSLSVETGGVTDTQYF,TGTGCCAGCAGCTTAAGCGTGGAAACGGGGGGGGTAACAGATACGCAGTATTTT
.,.,TRBV10-2,TRBJ2-2,CASNLAGSGETGELFF,TGCGCCAGCAATCTCGCCGGGAGCGGTGAGACCGGGGAGCTGTTTTTT
.,few,TRBV10-1,TRBJ2-7,CASSQSVGSDEQYF,TGCGCCAGCAGTCAATCGGTTGGTAGTGACGAGCAGTACTTC
.,.,TRBV11-3,TRBJ2-7,CASSPHTGGSYNEQYF,TGTGCCAGCAGCCCCCACACGGGGGGCTCCTACAATGAGCAGTACTTC
TRBD1,medium-sized,TRBV7-8,TRBJ2-5,CASSPQGARQETQYF,TGTGCCAGCAGCCCACAGGGGGCGCGCCAAGAGACCCAGTACTTC
.,.,TRBV27,TRBJ2-3,CASSSPGAGTDTQYF,TGTGCCAGCAGTTCCCCTGGAGCGGGCACAGATACGCAGTATTTT
TRBD1,.,TRBV6-1,TRBJ1-1,CASGEQGLDTEAFF,TGTGCCAGCGGGGAACAGGGGTTGGACACTGAAGCTTTCTTT
.,few,TRBV10-3,TRBJ2-5,CAISGGRETQYF,TGTGCCATCTCAGGGGGGCGGGAGACCCAGTACTTC